Listed here is a single TCR beta chain. Its antigen is currently unknown. Germline assignment: CDR1 SGHNT and CDR2 YYREEE (reference sequence). CDR3 length: 18 amino acids. Between the trimmed V and J ends, which lost 0 bases and 2 bases, there was a span of 21 bases. Donors needed at least one pre-ART PBMC sample plus at least two post-ART samples. The data originate from a study of long-term antiretroviral therapy in people with HIV. The study's findings and limits: Dominant in the repertoire at all time points were clones expanded before ART. Collection of the blood, which took place between about 2003 and 2017, possibly occurred under older ART regimens.

Survey level was the resolution at which the v3.0 immunoSEQ assay ran. It was 40,000-50,000 T-cell genomes per sample that sequencing targeted. Repertoires were generated with immunoSEQ multiplex PCR, while TCRdb's copy carries only in-frame clones and drops some. Of tens of thousands of clones listed, 80% are singletons. This sequence joins TRBV5-4 and TRBJ2-7, with D maybe TRBD2 (7 bases). Material: unsorted PBMCs, obtained 0.3 years after starting antiretroviral therapy. This clonotype was sampled from a man aged 40-50 years with HIV. CDR3 region: CASSLGASGGGIPYEQYF. The CDR3, as DNA: TGTGCCAGCAGCTTGGGGGCTAGCGGAGGGGGGATACCCTACGAGCAGTACTTC. Full variable domain (remainder filled in from reference TRBV5-4 and TRBJ2-7): ETGVTQSPTHLIKTRGQQVTLRCSSQSGHNTVSWYQQALGQGPQFIFQYYREEENGRGNFPPRFSGLQFPNYSSELNVNALELDDSALYLCASSLGASGGGIPYEQYFGPGTRLTVT.